This paragraph reports one T cell receptor beta chain. What it binds is not known. A J-beta primer mix and a sample-barcoded 5' primer were used in a second PCR of roughly 6 to 12 cycles. The template-switch adaptor was a 5' adaptor with 12 random nucleotides. It tagged each cDNA molecule. TCRdb recomputed calls from the 5' RACE reads with MiXCR, one row per CDR3 protein. The table includes about 540,000 distinct CDR3 sequences, 24% detected once. The sample belongs to a study of blood T cells in healthy people across ages. Findings and caveats of the study: Older individuals had lower TCR beta diversity per million T cells (the decline was roughly linear).

Per the germline V gene, CDR1 is SGHTA and CDR2 is FQGTGA. J lost 5 bases, V lost 5 bases, and 3 bases had no gene match. The CDR3 covers 13 residues. The same sample was also used in a study of T cells of mothers and their children. As that report states: Compared with unrelated pairs, related mother-child pairs had slightly higher, non-significant overlap.

Sequencing was performed on blood. The gene calls are TRBV7-3 and TRBJ2-5; TRBD1 matches 9 bases. The sequence was collected from a boy aged 5-17 years in good health. The CDR3 here is CASSRQGDETQYF. The CDR3, as DNA: TGTGCCAGCAGCCGACAGGGGGATGAGACCCAGTACTTC.